This TCR beta chain is drawn from a study of OX40 agonist ivuxolimab in advanced cancers. Regarding the study as a whole: Averaged across samples, CD8+ T cells carried more expanded clones than CD4+ did. The study observed clonal expansion of CD4+ and CD8+ blood T cells by week 6 at 0.1 to 3.0 mg/kg.

Produced via immunoSEQ multiplex PCR; TCRdb's table is partial and in-frame only. The table has about 81,000 clones, about 81% seen once. About this clone: Antigen specificity is unknown.

CDR3 length: 15 residues. J was trimmed by 5 bases and V by 5 bases; bases with no gene match: 8. Germline assignment: CDR1 MDHEN and CDR2 SYDVKM. The TCR comes from an adult with an advanced solid tumor such as melanoma, head and neck, liver or kidney cancer. Sequences were derived from CD4+ or CD8+ T cells sorted from blood, sampled in a trial of the OX40 agonist ivuxolimab. This chain links TRBV28 with TRBJ1-1; TRBD1 matches 10 bases. The CDR3 DNA follows: TGTGCCAGCAGTCCACGGGACAGGGGAGTGACTGAAGCTTTCTTT. Translation: CASSPRDRGVTEAFF.